These 21 T cell receptor beta chains originate from one sample sequenced in a study of shared T cell receptors in the human thymus. Using immunoSEQ multiplex PCR, the repertoire was profiled, and TCRdb retains in-frame clones only, with some absent. The table includes 630,000 or so clones, about 90% detected once. The same sample was also studied in work on human thymus T cells.

Sequencing was carried out using thymocytes. All receptors come from a boy younger than two with a congenital heart defect.

As for this clone: Different DNA sequences within this sample yield the same CDR3. The chain uses TRBV6-1 and TRBJ1-1; a weak D match, TRBD1 (5 bases). CDR1 is MNHNS and CDR2 is SASEGT in the germline V gene. This CDR3 is built from 14 residues. V was clipped by 0 bases and J by 5 bases, with 10 bases between them. CDR3 nucleotide sequence: TGTGCCAGCAGTGAAGCGCGGGGGGGGACTGAAGCTTTCTTT. Translated: CASSEARGGTEAFF.

As DNA, the CDR3 is TGCGCCAGCAGCCAAGAATTTGGGCTCTCTACGGCCCCCCTCCACTTT. Translation gives CASSQEFGLSTAPLHF. The chain links TRBV4-3 to TRBJ1-6, with no clear D. CDR1 and CDR2 (germline): LGHNA, YSLEER. Trimming stripped 0 bases from V and 13 bases from J, with 19 bases between. The CDR3 totals 16 residues.

The chain is built from TRBV4-3 and TRBJ2-7; 9 bases match TRBD1. CDR3 length: 15 amino acids. Germline V lookup: CDR1 LGHNA, CDR2 YSLEER. V lost 5 bases, J lost 1 base, and 6 bases stayed unmatched. In DNA form, the CDR3 reads TGCGCCAGCAGCGAGGGACAGGGAGGTTCCTACGAGCAGTACTTC. Amino acid sequence: CASSEGQGGSYEQYF.

The rearrangement joins TRBV29-1 to TRBJ2-1; 8 bases match TRBD2. The V and J ends lost 2 bases and 8 bases, in that order; junction bases with no gene match: 11. Germline CDR1 reads SQVTM; CDR2 reads ANQGSEA. CDR3 length equals 15 residues. The CDR3 DNA follows: TGCAGCGTTGAATATCCAACTAGCGGCGCTGATGAGCAGTTCTTC. It yields the protein CSVEYPTSGADEQFF.

This clone was found a few times. The V and J genes are TRBV6-6 and TRBJ2-3; 7 nucleotides line up with TRBD1. This CDR3 contains 15 residues. CDR1 is MNHNY, CDR2 SVGAGI, per germline (reference sequence). V shed 7 bases, J shed 2 bases, and the junction held 9 bases outside the gene matches. The CDR3 DNA sequence: TGTGCCAGCAAAGGGGGCGCAGGGTACACAGATACGCAGTATTTT. It specifies CASKGGAGYTDTQYF.

This clone has a handful of counts. The chain carries TRBV6-5 and TRBJ2-7, with 8 bases identical to TRBD1. The V and J ends lost 5 bases and 7 bases, in that order; junction bases with no gene match: 10. Germline V gene data show CDR1 as MNHEY and CDR2 as SVGAGI. The CDR3 spans 14 residues. As DNA, the CDR3 is TGTGCCAGCAGTGACCCTGGGACAGGCGGGGAGCAGTACTTC. It translates to CASSDPGTGGEQYF.

This clone was observed a single time. This chain uses TRBV28 with TRBJ2-2; 12 nucleotides line up with TRBD1. The trim removed 1 base at V and 3 bases at J, leaving 9 bases unmatched. The CDR3 is 19 residues long. Germline CDR1 is MDHEN and CDR2 is SYDVKM. The DNA for the CDR3 is TGTGCCAGCAGTTTATACGTAGGGACAGGGGGCTCGGACACCGGGGAGCTGTTTTTT. This sequence encodes CASSLYVGTGGSDTGELFF.

The rearrangement joins TRBV4-3 to TRBJ1-6; 7 bases match TRBD1. With V trimmed by 4 bases and J by 4 bases, 7 bases remained unmatched. Germline V gives CDR1 LGHNA, CDR2 YSLEER. The CDR3 covers 16 residues. The DNA of the CDR3 is TGCGCCAGCAGCCGGCAGGGGGTAAAATATAATTCACCCCTCCACTTT. It codes for CASSRQGVKYNSPLHF.

The CDR3: CASNDLSGMGPQYF. CDR3 DNA: TGTGCCAGCAATGACTTAAGCGGGATGGGACCCCAGTACTTC. The chain links TRBV27 to TRBJ2-5; 7 nucleotides agree with TRBD2. V was pared by 7 bases and J by 9 bases, with 14 bases of the junction left unmatched. Germline loops: CDR1 MNHEY, CDR2 SMNVEV (reference sequence). The CDR3 totals 14 residues.

To note about this clone: The junction differs from germline at one of its ends, possibly a read error. This chain links TRBV7-7 with TRBJ2-5; 11 bases agree with TRBD1. CDR3 length: 15 amino acids. The germline gives CDR1 SSHAT, CDR2 FNYEAQ (reference sequence). CDR3 in DNA: TGTGCTAGCAGCTTCCGGACAGGGGGCCACGAGACCCAGTACTTC. Residues: CASSFRTGGHETQYF.

This rearrangement joins TRBV6-5 to TRBJ1-1; D perhaps matches TRBD1 (6 bases). The CDR3 contains 14 residues. The germline V gene encodes CDR1 MNHEY and CDR2 SVGAGI. Trimming took off 6 bases at V and 5 bases at J, with 16 bases between the two ends. For the CDR3, the DNA is TGTGCCAGCAGCTACAGGGAGGGGGGTACTGAAGCTTTCTTT. It specifies CASSYREGGTEAFF.

DNA for the CDR3: TGTGCCAGCAGCTTAGGACGGACAGACTATGGCTACACCTTC. Translating it yields CASSLGRTDYGYTF. J is TRBJ1-2 and V is TRBV11-1, with D tentatively TRBD1 (6 bases). V was trimmed by 1 base and J by 3 bases, leaving 9 bases between them. Germline CDR1 and CDR2: SGHAT and FQDESV (reference sequence). The CDR3 is 14 amino acids. Complete variable domain (other parts from reference TRBV11-1 and TRBJ1-2): EAEVAQSPRYKITEKSQAVAFWCDPISGHATLYWYRQILGQGPELLVQFQDESVVDDSQLPKDRFSAERLKGVDSTLKIQPAELGDSAMYLCASSLGRTDYGYTFGSGTRLTVV.

A note on this clone: The junction differs from germline at one of its ends, possibly a read error. The chain combines TRBV5-1 with TRBJ2-2, with TRBD1 matching 7 bases. Germline V gene lookup returns CDR1 SGHRS and CDR2 YFSETQ. This CDR3 region has 14 residues. Written as DNA, the CDR3 is TGCGCCAGCAGCTTAGGGACAGAAACCGGGGAGCTGCTTTTT. Its protein is CASSLGTETGELLF.

V usage is TRBV11-3 and J usage is TRBJ2-2, with TRBD1 matching over 9 bases. The V gene end was trimmed by 1 base and the J gene end by 6 bases; junction bases not matched to a gene: 9. The length of the CDR3 is 17 residues. Germline V lookup: CDR1 SGHNT, CDR2 YENEEA. CDR3 nucleotides: TGTGCCAGCAGCTTAGTCAGGACAGGGGAGATAGCCGGGGAGCTGTTTTTT. It encodes CASSLVRTGEIAGELFF.

This clone was observed once. The chain has TRBV6-5 and TRBJ2-1; weak D call: TRBD1 (5 bases). V was pared by 2 bases and J by 6 bases, with 14 bases between. Germline-derived CDR1 and CDR2 are MNHEY and SVGAGI. CDR3 length: 15 amino acids. CDR3 in DNA: TGTGCCAGCAGTTACAAAGCAGGGCCAGGCAATGAGCAGTTCTTC. Protein product: CASSYKAGPGNEQFF.

The rearrangement links TRBV5-1 to TRBJ2-1; 7 nucleotides align to TRBD2. Unmatched junction bases numbered 4, after V lost 0 bases and J lost 4 bases. This CDR3 contains 15 residues. The germline V gene encodes CDR1 SGHRS and CDR2 YFSETQ. CDR3 loop: CASSLVSGLYNEQFF. The DNA for the CDR3 is TGCGCCAGCAGCTTGGTTAGCGGGCTGTACAATGAGCAGTTCTTC.

This chain uses TRBV29-1 with TRBJ2-7; TRBD2 matches at 13 bases. V trimming: 7 bases; J trimming: 7 bases; junction bases outside the gene matches: 13. The CDR3 runs to 15 residues. CDR1 is SQVTM, CDR2 ANQGSEA, per germline. The CDR3 reads CSAIRTSGSLGEQYF. As DNA, the CDR3 is TGCAGCGCGATTAGGACTAGCGGGAGTCTAGGGGAGCAGTACTTC.

The V call is TRBV7-9, the J call TRBJ1-2; D is unresolved. V was clipped by 2 bases and J by 4 bases, with 11 bases between them. The CDR3 is made up of 14 amino acids. Germline loops: CDR1 SEHNR, CDR2 FQNEAQ (reference sequence). CDR3 sequence reads: CASSLQEAFYGYTF. The CDR3 bases are TGTGCCAGCAGCTTACAGGAGGCGTTCTATGGCTACACCTTC.

This clone showed up just a few times. The gene calls are TRBV27 and TRBJ1-6; D unclear. Between the trimmed V and J ends, which lost 2 bases and 9 bases, there was a span of 11 bases. The CDR3 totals 14 residues. Germline values: CDR1 MNHEY, CDR2 SMNVEV (reference sequence). CDR3 DNA sequence: TGTGCCAGCAGTTTAGTGGGCGCTGGTTCACCCCTCCACTTT. This translates into CASSLVGAGSPLHF.

This clone was seen only once. This rearrangement joins TRBV2 to TRBJ2-7; the D gene is possibly TRBD2 (7 bases). The CDR3 is 13 residues long. Germline CDR1 is SNHLY and CDR2 is FYNNEI. Trimming stripped 7 bases from V and 12 bases from J, with 22 bases between. DNA for the CDR3: TGTGCCAGCAAGGCTGTCGGGGGGCCCCAGGGGTACTTC. Protein product: CASKAVGGPQGYF.

V and J are TRBV27 and TRBJ1-1, with 8 bases lining up with TRBD1. V was clipped by 2 bases and J by 8 bases; unmatched bases: 10. Looked up from germline, CDR1 is MNHEY and CDR2 is SMNVEV (reference sequence). The CDR3 spans 15 residues. The CDR3 DNA follows: TGTGCCAGCAGTTTAGGACAGGGAGGGAGGTGGGAAGCTTTCTTT. Its protein product is CASSLGQGGRWEAFF.